Listed here are 10 T cell receptor beta chains from one sample, sequenced in a study of OX40 agonist ivuxolimab in advanced cancers. TCRdb's copy holds only in-frame clones and misses some; the assay was immunoSEQ multiplex PCR. This table has about 76,000 clones, roughly nine tenths appearing once. The specimen comprised CD4+ or CD8+ T cells sorted from blood, sampled in a trial of the OX40 agonist ivuxolimab. These receptors all come from an adult with an advanced solid tumor such as melanoma, head and neck, liver or kidney cancer.

The rearrangement joins TRBV6-6 to TRBJ1-2; no clear D gene. With 4 bases removed from V and 8 bases from J, the gap between germline ends came to 14 bases. Germline CDR1 and CDR2: MNHNY and SVGAGI (reference sequence). The CDR3 is 13 residues long. CDR3 residues: CASSFDGGGGYTF. CDR3 DNA: TGTGCCAGCAGTTTTGACGGTGGCGGGGGCTACACCTTC.

The chain recombines TRBV11-2 with TRBJ2-2; D perhaps matches TRBD2 (5 bases). Looked up from germline, CDR1 is SGHAT and CDR2 is FQNNGV. Trimming took 5 bases from V and 0 from J, leaving 13 bases between them. The CDR3 contains 16 residues. DNA of the CDR3: TGTGCCAGCAGCCACTGGAGGAGCCCGAACACCGGGGAGCTGTTTTTT. Protein: CASSHWRSPNTGELFF.

The rearrangement links TRBV20-1 to TRBJ2-1, with D perhaps given as TRBD1 or TRBD2 (5 bases each). The ends were cut back, 3 bases at V and 6 bases at J, with 6 bases in the middle. This CDR3 comprises 11 residues. Looked up from germline, CDR1 is DFQATT and CDR2 is SNEGSKA (reference sequence). The CDR3 nucleotides read TGCAGTGCTAGGGGACCCAATGAGCAGTTCTTC. Amino acids: CSARGPNEQFF.

The chain joins TRBV7-2 to TRBJ1-2; possibly TRBD1 for D (5 bases). Trimming took off 5 bases at V and 4 bases at J, with 14 bases between the two ends. Germline V gives CDR1 SGHTA, CDR2 FQGNSA. The CDR3 runs 14 residues. CDR3 amino acids: CASSRGTGPYGYTF. As DNA, the CDR3 is TGTGCCAGCAGCAGAGGGACGGGCCCCTATGGCTACACCTTC. Using reference TRBV7-2 and TRBJ1-2 for the parts outside the CDR3, the full variable domain is GAGVSQSPSNKVTEKGKDVELRCDPISGHTALYWYRQSLGQGLEFLIYFQGNSAPDKSGLPSDRFSAERTGGSVSTLTIQRTQQEDSAVYLCASSRGTGPYGYTFGSGTRLTVV.

J is TRBJ1-6 and V is TRBV5-6, with D possibly TRBD1 on 5 matching bases. The CDR3 runs 17 residues. Germline loops: CDR1 SGHDT, CDR2 YYEEEE. The V gene lost 6 bases and the J gene lost 6 bases, with 22 bases spanning the gap. In DNA form, the CDR3 reads TGTGCCAGCACCCAAGCTTACGGGGGGGTAGGTAATTCACCCCTCCACTTT. Its protein product is CASTQAYGGVGNSPLHF. The full variable domain, its missing parts supplied by reference TRBV5-6 and TRBJ1-6, is DAGVTQSPTHLIKTRGQQVTLRCSPKSGHDTVSWYQQALGQGPQFIFQYYEEEERQRGNFPDRFSGHQFPNYSSELNVNALLLGDSALYLCASTQAYGGVGNSPLHFGNGTRLTVT.

This sequence joins TRBV5-1 and TRBJ2-6, with 10 positions matching TRBD1. Germline loops: CDR1 SGHRS, CDR2 YFSETQ. The CDR3 runs 20 residues. J was trimmed by 1 base and V by 1 base; bases with no gene match: 11. CDR3 amino acids: CASSLRDRGYMFSGANVLTF. For the CDR3, the DNA is TGCGCCAGCAGCTTGAGGGACAGGGGATATATGTTTTCTGGGGCCAACGTCCTGACTTTC.

This clone was detected a few times. The chain is built from TRBV2 and TRBJ2-5; a weak D match, TRBD1 (6 bases). Germline values: CDR1 SNHLY, CDR2 FYNNEI. The CDR3 runs 13 residues. Trimming removed 8 bases at V and 0 bases at J, with 10 bases between. The CDR3 protein is CASPTGNQETQYF. The CDR3 DNA is TGTGCCAGCCCTACAGGGAACCAAGAGACCCAGTACTTC.

This clone was counted once. The chain recombines TRBV28 with TRBJ2-7; D gene ambiguous. V lost 5 bases to trimming and J lost 1 base, with 6 bases between them. Germline assignment: CDR1 MDHEN and CDR2 SYDVKM. This CDR3 has 12 residues. The CDR3 nucleotides read TGTGCCAGCAGTCCGGGTTCCTACGAGCAGTACGTC. It is translated as CASSPGSYEQYV.

This clone was counted once. The V and J genes are TRBV5-1 and TRBJ2-2; a weak D match, TRBD2 (6 bases). V shed 4 bases and J shed 2 bases, with 12 bases lying between them. The germline V gene encodes CDR1 SGHRS and CDR2 YFSETQ. The CDR3 length is 15 residues. The CDR3 DNA reads TGCGCCAGCAGCCCCGGGACTTTAAACACCGGGGAGCTGTTTTTT. Translating gives CASSPGTLNTGELFF.

This chain uses TRBV27 with TRBJ2-6, with D possibly TRBD2 on 5 matching bases. The length of the CDR3 is 16 residues. The V end lost 2 bases, the J end lost 4 bases, and 12 bases lay between the germline ends. CDR1 and CDR2 from the germline V gene are MNHEY and SMNVEV (reference sequence). The CDR3 loop is CASSLIATPGANVLTF. The CDR3 bases are TGTGCCAGCAGTTTAATAGCGACCCCGGGGGCCAACGTCCTGACTTTC. The variable domain in full, with the rest retrieved from reference TRBV27 and TRBJ2-6, is EAQVTQNPRYLITVTGKKLTVTCSQNMNHEYMSWYRQDPGLGLRQIYYSMNVEVTDKGDVPEGYKVSRKEKRNFPLILESPSPNQTSLYFCASSLIATPGANVLTFGAGSRLTVL.